This TCR beta chain was recorded in a study of OX40 agonist ivuxolimab in advanced cancers. Study context: The treatment was a fully human IgG2 OX40 agonist, ivuxolimab. Dose-escalation subjects each had hepatocellular carcinoma, melanoma, renal cell or head and neck cancer.

Sequencing used immunoSEQ multiplex PCR; TCRdb keeps in-frame clones, though not all of them. The sample holds under 80,000 clones, 80% to 95% seen once. Autoimmune disease history or systemic immunosuppression disqualified patients. With baseline, cycle 4 day 1, and cycle 7 day 1 as timepoints, blood was sampled. This CDR3 has 15 residues. Trimming removed 7 bases from V and 0 bases from J, with 13 bases in between. Germline V gives CDR1 MDHEN, CDR2 SYDVKM. This TCR was sampled from an adult with an advanced solid tumor such as melanoma, head and neck, liver or kidney cancer. The chain combines TRBV28 with TRBJ2-4; D unclear. Sequences were derived from CD4+ or CD8+ T cells sorted from blood, sampled in a trial of the OX40 agonist ivuxolimab. For the CDR3, the DNA is TGTGCCAGCAACAATCTTCAGATAGCCAAAAACATTCAGTACTTC. It encodes CASNNLQIAKNIQYF.